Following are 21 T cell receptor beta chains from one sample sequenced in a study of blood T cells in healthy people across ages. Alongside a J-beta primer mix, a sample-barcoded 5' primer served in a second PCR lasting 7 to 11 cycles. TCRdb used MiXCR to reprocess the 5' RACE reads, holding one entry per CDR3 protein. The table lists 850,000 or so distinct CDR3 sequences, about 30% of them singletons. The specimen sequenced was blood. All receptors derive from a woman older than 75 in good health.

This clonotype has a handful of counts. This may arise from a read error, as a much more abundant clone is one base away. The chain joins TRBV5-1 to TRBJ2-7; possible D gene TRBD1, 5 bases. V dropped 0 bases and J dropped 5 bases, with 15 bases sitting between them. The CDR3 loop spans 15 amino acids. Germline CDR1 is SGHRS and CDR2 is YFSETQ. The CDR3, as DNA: TGCGCCAGCAGCTTGGGTACAGGTACCCTCCACGAGCAGTACTTC. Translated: CASSLGTGTLHEQYF.

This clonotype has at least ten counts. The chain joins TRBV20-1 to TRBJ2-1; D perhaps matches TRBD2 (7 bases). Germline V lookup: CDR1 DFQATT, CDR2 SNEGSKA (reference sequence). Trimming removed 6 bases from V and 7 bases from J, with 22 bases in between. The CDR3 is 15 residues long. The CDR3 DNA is TGCAGTGCCTTTCTTGGCGGGGGCCGGGGGAATGAGCAGTTCTTC. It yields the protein CSAFLGGGRGNEQFF.

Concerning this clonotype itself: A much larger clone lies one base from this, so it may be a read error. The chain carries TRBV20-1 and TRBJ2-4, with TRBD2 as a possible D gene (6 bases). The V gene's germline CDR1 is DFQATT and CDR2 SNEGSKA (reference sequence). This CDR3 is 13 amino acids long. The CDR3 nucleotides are TGCAGTGCTACTATGGGGGGTCTGGAGACCCAGGACTTC. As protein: CSATMGGLETQDF.

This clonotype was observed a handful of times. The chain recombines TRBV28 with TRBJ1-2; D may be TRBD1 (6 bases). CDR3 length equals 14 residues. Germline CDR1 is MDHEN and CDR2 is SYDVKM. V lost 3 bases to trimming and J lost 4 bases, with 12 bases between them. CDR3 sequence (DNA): TGTGCCAGCAGTTTGGGGGGGCAGTTCTATGGCTACACCTTC. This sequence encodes CASSLGGQFYGYTF.

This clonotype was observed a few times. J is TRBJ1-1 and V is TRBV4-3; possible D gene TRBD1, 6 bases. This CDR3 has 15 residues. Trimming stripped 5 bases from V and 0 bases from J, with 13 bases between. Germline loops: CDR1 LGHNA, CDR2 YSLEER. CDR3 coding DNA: TGCGCCAGCAGCTCCAACAGGGCCTTGAACACTGAAGCTTTCTTT. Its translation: CASSSNRALNTEAFF.

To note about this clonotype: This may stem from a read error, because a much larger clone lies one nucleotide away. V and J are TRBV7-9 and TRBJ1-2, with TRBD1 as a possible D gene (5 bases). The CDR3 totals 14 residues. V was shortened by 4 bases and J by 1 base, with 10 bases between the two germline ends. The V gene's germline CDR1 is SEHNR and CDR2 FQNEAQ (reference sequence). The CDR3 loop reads CASSWTTNNYGYTF. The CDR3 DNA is TGTGCCAGCAGCTGGACAACCAATAACTATGGCTACACCTTC.

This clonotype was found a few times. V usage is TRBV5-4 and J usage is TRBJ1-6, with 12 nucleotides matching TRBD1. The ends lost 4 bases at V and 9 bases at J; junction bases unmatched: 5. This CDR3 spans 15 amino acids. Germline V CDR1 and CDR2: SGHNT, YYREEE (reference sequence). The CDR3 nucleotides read TGTGCCAGCAGCCTGGGACAGGGGGCAGGTTCACCCCTCCACTTT. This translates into CASSLGQGAGSPLHF. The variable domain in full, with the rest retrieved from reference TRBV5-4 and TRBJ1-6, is ETGVTQSPTHLIKTRGQQVTLRCSSQSGHNTVSWYQQALGQGPQFIFQYYREEENGRGNFPPRFSGLQFPNYSSELNVNALELDDSALYLCASSLGQGAGSPLHFGNGTRLTVT.

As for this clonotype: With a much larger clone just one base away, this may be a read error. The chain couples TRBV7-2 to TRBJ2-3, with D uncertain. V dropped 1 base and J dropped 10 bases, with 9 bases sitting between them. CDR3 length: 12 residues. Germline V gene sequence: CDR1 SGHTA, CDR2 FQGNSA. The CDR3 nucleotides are TGTGCCAGCAGCTTAGATGGATATGCGCAGTATTTT. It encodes CASSLDGYAQYF.

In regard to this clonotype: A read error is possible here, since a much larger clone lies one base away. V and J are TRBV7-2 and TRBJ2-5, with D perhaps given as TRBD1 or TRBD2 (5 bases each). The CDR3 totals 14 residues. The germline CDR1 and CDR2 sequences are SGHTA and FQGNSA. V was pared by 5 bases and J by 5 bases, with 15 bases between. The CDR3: CASSPGTPYETQYF. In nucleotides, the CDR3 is TGTGCCAGCAGCCCCGGGACCCCTTACGAGACCCAGTACTTC.

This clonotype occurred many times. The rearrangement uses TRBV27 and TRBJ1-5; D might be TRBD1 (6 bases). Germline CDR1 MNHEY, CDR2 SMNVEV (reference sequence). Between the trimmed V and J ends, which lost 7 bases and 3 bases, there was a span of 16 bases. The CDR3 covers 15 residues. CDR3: CASTVSGGANQPQHF. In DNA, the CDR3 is TGTGCCAGCACCGTATCCGGGGGGGCCAATCAGCCCCAGCATTTT.

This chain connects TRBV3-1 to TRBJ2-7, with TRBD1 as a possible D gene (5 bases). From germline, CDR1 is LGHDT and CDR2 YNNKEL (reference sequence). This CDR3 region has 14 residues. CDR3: CASSQSTASYEQYV. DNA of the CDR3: TGTGCCAGTAGCCAATCGACAGCTTCCTACGAGCAGTACGTC.

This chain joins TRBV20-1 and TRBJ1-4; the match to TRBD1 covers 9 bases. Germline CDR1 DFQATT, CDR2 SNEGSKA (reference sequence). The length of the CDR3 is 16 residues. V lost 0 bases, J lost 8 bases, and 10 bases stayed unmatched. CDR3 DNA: TGCAGTGCTAGAGATCTTCAAGGACAGGGGTTAGAAAAACTGTTTTTT. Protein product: CSARDLQGQGLEKLFF.

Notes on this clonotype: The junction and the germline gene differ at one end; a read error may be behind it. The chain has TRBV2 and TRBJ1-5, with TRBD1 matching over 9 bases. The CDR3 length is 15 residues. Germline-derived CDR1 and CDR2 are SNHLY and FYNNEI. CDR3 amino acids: CASSTTGGSNQPRHF. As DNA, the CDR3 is TGTGCCAGCAGTACGACAGGGGGTAGCAATCAGCCCCGGCATTTT. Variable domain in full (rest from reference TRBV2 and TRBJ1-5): EPEVTQTPSHQVTQMGQEVILRCVPISNHLYFYWYRQILGQKVEFLVSFYNNEISEKSEIFDDQFSVERPDGSNFTLKIRSTKLEDSAMYFCASSTTGGSNQPRHFGDGTRLSIL.

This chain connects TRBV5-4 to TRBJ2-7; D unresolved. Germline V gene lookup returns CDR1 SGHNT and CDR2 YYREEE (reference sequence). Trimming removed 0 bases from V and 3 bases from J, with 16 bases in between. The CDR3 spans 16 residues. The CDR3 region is CASSLGPGRQSYEQYV. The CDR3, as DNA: TGTGCCAGCAGCTTGGGCCCTGGTAGGCAGAGCTACGAGCAGTACGTC.

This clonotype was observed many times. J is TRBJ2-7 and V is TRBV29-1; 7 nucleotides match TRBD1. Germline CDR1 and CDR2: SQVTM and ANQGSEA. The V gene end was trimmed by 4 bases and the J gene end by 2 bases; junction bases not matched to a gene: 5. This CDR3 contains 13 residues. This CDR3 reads CSVAKGQPYEQYF. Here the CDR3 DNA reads TGCAGCGTTGCGAAGGGACAGCCCTACGAGCAGTACTTC.

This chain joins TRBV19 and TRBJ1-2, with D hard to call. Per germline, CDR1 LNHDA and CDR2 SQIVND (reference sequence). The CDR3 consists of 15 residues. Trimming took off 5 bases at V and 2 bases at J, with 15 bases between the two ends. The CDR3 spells CASSQPLGRNYGYTF. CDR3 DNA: TGTGCCAGTAGTCAGCCCTTGGGCAGGAACTATGGCTACACCTTC.

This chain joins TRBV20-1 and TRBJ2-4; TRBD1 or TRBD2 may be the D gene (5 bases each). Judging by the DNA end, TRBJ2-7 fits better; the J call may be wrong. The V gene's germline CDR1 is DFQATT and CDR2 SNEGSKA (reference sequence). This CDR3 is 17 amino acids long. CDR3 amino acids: CSVAYNPLRAQDNEQYF. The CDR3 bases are TGCAGTGTTGCATACAACCCGTTGAGGGCCCAGGACAACGAGCAGTACTTC.

The CDR3 nucleotides are TGCGCCAGCAGCTTGGGGCAAGTCGAGACCGGGGAGCTGTTTTTT. It codes for CASSLGQVETGELFF. This chain connects TRBV5-1 to TRBJ2-2, with no clear D. Germline assignment: CDR1 SGHRS and CDR2 YFSETQ. The CDR3 loop spans 15 amino acids. Trimming removed 0 bases from V and 5 bases from J, with 11 bases in between.

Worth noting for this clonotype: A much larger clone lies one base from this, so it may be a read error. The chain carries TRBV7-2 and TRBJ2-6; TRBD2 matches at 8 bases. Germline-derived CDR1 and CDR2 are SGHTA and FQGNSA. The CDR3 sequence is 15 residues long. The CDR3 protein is CASSSGLAGANVRTF. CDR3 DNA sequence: TGTGCCAGCAGCTCCGGACTAGCTGGGGCCAACGTCCGGACTTTC.

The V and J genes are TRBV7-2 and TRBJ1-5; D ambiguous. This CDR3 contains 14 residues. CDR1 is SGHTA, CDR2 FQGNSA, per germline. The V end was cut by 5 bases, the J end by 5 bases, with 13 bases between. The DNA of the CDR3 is TGTGCCAGCAGCCCGACTCGGGGTGATCAGCCCCAGCATTTT. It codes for CASSPTRGDQPQHF.

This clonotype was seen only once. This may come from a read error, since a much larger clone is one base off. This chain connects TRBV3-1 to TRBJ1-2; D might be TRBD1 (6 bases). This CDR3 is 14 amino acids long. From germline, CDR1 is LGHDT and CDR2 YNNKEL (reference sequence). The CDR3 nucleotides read TGTGCCAGCAGCCGACAGGCGAATAACTATGGCCACACCTTC. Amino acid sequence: CASSRQANNYGHTF.